This T cell receptor (beta chain) came from a study of cytomegalovirus exposure and HLA in healthy donors. The CDR3 sequence is 15 residues long. Per germline, CDR1 MNHEY and CDR2 SVGAGI. The V gene lost 4 bases and the J gene lost 0 bases, with 10 bases spanning the gap. A multiplex PCR was run with 60 Vbeta primers and 13 Jbeta primers. Sequencing used immunoSEQ multiplex PCR; TCRdb keeps in-frame clones, though not all of them. The sample yields roughly 120,000 clones, more than 70% seen once. The clonotype was recovered from a man aged 45-65 years in good health and CMV-seropositive. This chain connects TRBV6-5 to TRBJ1-3; unclear D gene. The sequenced material came from PBMCs. The CDR3 nucleotides read TGTGCCAGCAGTTCCCGGTATTTCTCTGGAAACACCATATATTTT. Protein: CASSSRYFSGNTIYF.